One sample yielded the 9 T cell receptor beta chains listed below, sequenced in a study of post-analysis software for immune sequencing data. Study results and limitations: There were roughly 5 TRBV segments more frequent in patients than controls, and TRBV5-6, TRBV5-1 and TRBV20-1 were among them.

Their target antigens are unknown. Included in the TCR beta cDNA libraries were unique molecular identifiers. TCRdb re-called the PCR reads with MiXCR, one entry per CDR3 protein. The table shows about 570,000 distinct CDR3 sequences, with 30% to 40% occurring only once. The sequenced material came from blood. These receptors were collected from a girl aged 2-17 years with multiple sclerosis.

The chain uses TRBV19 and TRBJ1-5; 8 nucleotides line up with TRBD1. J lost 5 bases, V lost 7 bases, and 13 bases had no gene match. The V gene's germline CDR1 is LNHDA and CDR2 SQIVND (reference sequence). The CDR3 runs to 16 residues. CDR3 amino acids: CASTPWDRTSYQPQHF. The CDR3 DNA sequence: TGTGCCAGTACCCCGTGGGACAGGACGTCTTATCAGCCCCAGCATTTT.

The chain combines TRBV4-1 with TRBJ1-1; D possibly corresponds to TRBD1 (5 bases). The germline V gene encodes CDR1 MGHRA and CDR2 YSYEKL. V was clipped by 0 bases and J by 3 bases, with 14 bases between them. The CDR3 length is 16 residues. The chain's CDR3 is CASSQDLAGRYTEAFF. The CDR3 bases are TGCGCCAGCAGCCAAGATCTGGCAGGGAGGTACACTGAAGCTTTCTTT.

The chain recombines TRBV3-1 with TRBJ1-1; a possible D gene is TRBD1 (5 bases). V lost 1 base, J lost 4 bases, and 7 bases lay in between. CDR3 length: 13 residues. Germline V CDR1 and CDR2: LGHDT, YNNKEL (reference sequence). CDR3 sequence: CASSQGTSTEAFF. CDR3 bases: TGTGCCAGCAGCCAAGGGACAAGCACTGAAGCTTTCTTT.

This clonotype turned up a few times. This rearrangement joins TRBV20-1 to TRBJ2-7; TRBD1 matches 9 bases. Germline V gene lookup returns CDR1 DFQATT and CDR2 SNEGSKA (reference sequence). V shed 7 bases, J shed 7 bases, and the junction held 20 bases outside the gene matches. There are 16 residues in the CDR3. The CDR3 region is CSGQRITGGACNEQYF. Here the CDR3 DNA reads TGCAGTGGCCAAAGGATCACAGGGGGCGCCTGCAATGAGCAGTACTTC.

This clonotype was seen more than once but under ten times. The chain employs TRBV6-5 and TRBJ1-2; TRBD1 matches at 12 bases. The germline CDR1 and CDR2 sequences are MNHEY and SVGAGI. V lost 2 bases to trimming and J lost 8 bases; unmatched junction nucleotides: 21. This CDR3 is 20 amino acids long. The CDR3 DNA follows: TGTGCCAGCAGTTACCCGGGACAGGGGGCCACGGGTGGACGGTACAAGGGCTACACCTTC. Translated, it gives CASSYPGQGATGGRYKGYTF.

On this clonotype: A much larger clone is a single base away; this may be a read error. The CDR3 region is CASSLQGFTNTQYF. The CDR3 DNA sequence: TGTGCCAGCAGTTTACAGGGATTCACAAATACGCAGTATTTT. This chain connects TRBV12-3 or TRBV12-4 to TRBJ2-3, with a possible D match to TRBD1 (5 bases). CDR3 length: 14 amino acids.

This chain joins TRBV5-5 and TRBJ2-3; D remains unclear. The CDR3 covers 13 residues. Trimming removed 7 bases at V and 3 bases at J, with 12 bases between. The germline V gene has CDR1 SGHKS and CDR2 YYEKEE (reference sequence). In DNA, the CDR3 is TGTGCCAGCGCGATAGGGCCAACAGATACGCAGTATTTT. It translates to CASAIGPTDTQYF.

CDR3 residues: CASSEGSTYGYTF. The CDR3 bases are TGTGCCAGCAGTGAGGGCAGTACCTATGGCTACACCTTC. The V call is TRBV25-1, the J call TRBJ1-2; D unresolved. The CDR3 sequence is 13 residues long. CDR1 and CDR2 from the germline V gene are MGHDK and SYGVNS. V was clipped by 3 bases and J by 4 bases, with 9 bases between them.

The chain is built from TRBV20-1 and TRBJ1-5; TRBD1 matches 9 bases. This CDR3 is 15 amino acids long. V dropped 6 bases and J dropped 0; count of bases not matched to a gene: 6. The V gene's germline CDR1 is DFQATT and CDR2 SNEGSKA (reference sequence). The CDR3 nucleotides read TGCAGTGCAGTGGGACAGGGCGGTAGCAATCAGCCCCAGCATTTT. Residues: CSAVGQGGSNQPQHF.